The clone carrying this TCR beta chain occurred many times. Its specificity is unknown. TCRdb fed the 5' RACE reads into MiXCR, producing one record per CDR3 protein. The data contain about 9,200 distinct CDR3 sequences, 6.5% to 9.5% of them seen just once; the ten biggest clones take up 24%. Time point defined: sample taken at primary tumor resection. The donors comprised around 76 untreated early-stage non-small cell lung cancer patients. Unsorted whole RNA of tumor, nontumor lung or frozen PBMC was sequenced. This record comes from a study of spatial heterogeneity in lung cancer. Study-wide results and limits: How many expanded intratumoral alpha and beta TCRs were present tracked the tumor mutation count, which was a count of nonsynonymous mutations.

The CDR3 covers 15 residues. Trimming removed 6 bases from V and 0 bases from J, with 12 bases in between. This chain uses TRBV12-3 or TRBV12-4 with TRBJ1-3, with unresolved D. The receptor was derived from a male donor with early-stage non-small cell lung cancer. The sequences come from lung tumor tissue, collected at surgery. CDR3 in DNA: TGTGCCAGCAGACCTAGGAGTTTCTCTGGAAACACCATATATTTT. Translated, it gives CASRPRSFSGNTIYF.